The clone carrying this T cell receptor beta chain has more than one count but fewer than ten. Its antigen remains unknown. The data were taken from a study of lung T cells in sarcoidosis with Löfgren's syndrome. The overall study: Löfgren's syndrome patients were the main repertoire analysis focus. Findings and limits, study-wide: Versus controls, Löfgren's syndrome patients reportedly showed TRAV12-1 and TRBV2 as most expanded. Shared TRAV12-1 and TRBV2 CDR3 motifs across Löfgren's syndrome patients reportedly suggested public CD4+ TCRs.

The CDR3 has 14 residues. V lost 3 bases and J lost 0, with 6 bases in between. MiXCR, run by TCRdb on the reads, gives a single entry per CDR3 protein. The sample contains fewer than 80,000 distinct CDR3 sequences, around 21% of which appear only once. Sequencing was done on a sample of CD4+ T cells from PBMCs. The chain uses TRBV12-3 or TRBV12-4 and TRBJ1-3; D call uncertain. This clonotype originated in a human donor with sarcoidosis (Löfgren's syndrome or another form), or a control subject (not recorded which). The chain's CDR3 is CASSFADSGNTIYF. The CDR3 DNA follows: TGTGCCAGCAGTTTCGCCGACTCTGGAAACACCATATATTTT.